The 21 T cell receptor beta chains given below trace back to one sample, sequenced in a study of shared clonotypes between healthy human individuals. The repertoire was sequenced with immunoSEQ multiplex PCR; TCRdb's copy has only in-frame clones and lacks some. The table lists over a million clones, 78% of them singletons. The sequenced sample was memory CD4+ T cells from PBMCs. Subset denoted: CD45RA-negative fraction. The receptors shown here come from a man aged 18 to 30 in good health. Some clones in this sample may be carry-over from other donors' samples.

The chain links TRBV18 to TRBJ2-2; tentatively, D is TRBD1 or TRBD2 (5 bases each). This CDR3 has 14 amino acids. Germline V gene data show CDR1 as KGHSH and CDR2 as LQKENI. The V and J ends lost 5 bases and 5 bases respectively, with 12 bases between them. The DNA for the CDR3 is TGTGCCAGCTCAAACACAGAGGGGACCGGGGAGCTGTTTTTT. Protein product: CASSNTEGTGELFF.

There are a few counts of this clone. The chain links TRBV2 to TRBJ1-2, with 7 nucleotides matching TRBD1. The ends lost 9 bases at V and 3 bases at J; junction bases unmatched: 13. The germline V gene encodes CDR1 SNHLY and CDR2 FYNNEI. The CDR3 consists of 15 residues. The CDR3 reads CARGLKGTEYYGYTF. CDR3 nucleotide sequence: TGTGCCAGGGGACTAAAAGGGACAGAATACTATGGCTACACCTTC.

This chain connects TRBV4-3 to TRBJ1-6; D gene ambiguous. Germline V gives CDR1 LGHNA, CDR2 YSLEER. V was shortened by 1 base and J by 5 bases, with 12 bases between the two germline ends. The CDR3 consists of 16 residues. The chain's CDR3 is CASSQVTSSNNSPLHF. CDR3 coding DNA: TGCGCCAGCAGCCAAGTTACGTCCAGCAATAATTCACCCCTCCACTTT.

The chain combines TRBV2 with TRBJ2-3, with D hard to call. Germline assignment: CDR1 SNHLY and CDR2 FYNNEI. CDR3 size: 14 residues. V was shortened by 0 bases and J by 3 bases, with 7 bases between the two germline ends. Here the CDR3 DNA reads TGTGCCAGCAGTGAAGCGCTTCGGACAGATACGCAGTATTTT. Its protein is CASSEALRTDTQYF.

The rearrangement links TRBV28 to TRBJ1-1, with 8 positions matching TRBD1. Germline V gene sequence: CDR1 MDHEN, CDR2 SYDVKM. V lost 6 bases and J lost 6; bases outside the gene matches: 12. There are 15 residues in the CDR3. The CDR3 DNA follows: TGTGCCAGCAGCCCTCCAGGGGGCAGGTCACCTGAAGCTTTCTTT. Protein: CASSPPGGRSPEAFF.

The chain carries TRBV19 and TRBJ1-5; 7 bases are a match to TRBD1. Germline CDR1 is LNHDA and CDR2 is SQIVND (reference sequence). CDR3 length: 15 residues. V shed 4 bases and J 5 bases; nucleotides not matched to a gene: 8. The CDR3 loop reads CASSTQDRVDQPQHF. As DNA, the CDR3 is TGTGCCAGTAGTACCCAAGACAGGGTCGATCAGCCCCAGCATTTT.

In this sample, this clone turned up a few times. The chain carries TRBV27 and TRBJ1-1; D remains ambiguous. The germline V gene encodes CDR1 MNHEY and CDR2 SMNVEV (reference sequence). V lost 6 bases to trimming and J lost 1 base, with 15 bases between them. This CDR3 is built from 15 residues. The CDR3 sequence is CASSPGLFTNTEAFF. The CDR3, as DNA: TGTGCCAGCAGCCCTGGGCTTTTTACGAACACTGAAGCTTTCTTT.

This clone was observed once. The chain carries TRBV5-4 and TRBJ1-5; D gene uncertain. The CDR3 covers 15 residues. Germline lookup yields CDR1 SGHNT and CDR2 YYREEE (reference sequence). V was clipped by 4 bases and J by 6 bases, with 17 bases between them. CDR3 bases: TGTGCCAGCAGCCCCCTAGTGAGGGAAGGTCAGCCCCAGCATTTT. Translation: CASSPLVREGQPQHF.

The rearrangement links TRBV15 to TRBJ2-1, with no clear D. Trimming shortened V by 0 bases and J by 4 bases, and 10 bases separated the two germline ends. Germline V CDR1 and CDR2: LNHNV, YYDKDF (reference sequence). The CDR3 is made up of 15 amino acids. The CDR3 nucleotides are TGTGCCACCAGCAGAGATGGGCAGGATTACAATGAGCAGTTCTTC. Its translation is CATSRDGQDYNEQFF.

This clone has just a few counts. The rearrangement joins TRBV7-3 to TRBJ2-1; perhaps D is TRBD1 or TRBD2 (5 bases each). V lost 2 bases, J lost 5 bases, and 10 bases lay in between. The germline V gene has CDR1 SGHTA and CDR2 FQGTGA. The CDR3 consists of 14 residues. The CDR3 coding sequence is TGTGCCAGCAGCTTAGGGACGCACCACAATGAGCAGTTCTTC. This codes for CASSLGTHHNEQFF.

With respect to this clone: A read error is possible here, since a much larger clone lies one base away. This chain connects TRBV11-3 to TRBJ1-5; 12 bases align to TRBD1. Germline-derived CDR1 and CDR2 are SGHNT and YENEEA. The CDR3 is 14 residues long. Unmatched junction bases numbered 2, after V lost 8 bases and J lost 3 bases. The CDR3 DNA reads TGTGCCAGCGGGACAGGGGGCCTCAATCAGCCCCAGCATTTT. Amino acid sequence: CASGTGGLNQPQHF.

The rearrangement links TRBV5-8 to TRBJ1-5, with D uncertain. Trimming cost V 4 bases and J 0 bases, with 11 bases left between them. Germline V gene sequence: CDR1 SGHTS, CDR2 YDEGEE. The CDR3 has 15 amino acids. As DNA, the CDR3 is TGTGCCAGCAGCGGCGGCCTCCATAGCAATCAGCCCCAGCATTTT. Residues: CASSGGLHSNQPQHF.

The chain is built from TRBV7-2 and TRBJ2-2, with D perhaps TRBD1 or TRBD2 (6 bases each). Looked up from germline, CDR1 is SGHTA and CDR2 is FQGNSA. V gave up 0 bases and J gave up 6 bases, with 14 bases separating them. The CDR3 is made up of 16 amino acids. CDR3 DNA sequence: TGTGCCAGCAGCTTAGCGCGGTCGGGGGCGTCCGGGGAGCTGTTTTTT. It is translated as CASSLARSGASGELFF. Complete variable domain (other parts from reference TRBV7-2 and TRBJ2-2): GAGVSQSPSNKVTEKGKDVELRCDPISGHTALYWYRQSLGQGLEFLIYFQGNSAPDKSGLPSDRFSAERTGGSVSTLTIQRTQQEDSAVYLCASSLARSGASGELFFGEGSRLTVL.

The V and J genes are TRBV30 and TRBJ1-2, with TRBD1 identical over 7 bases. The CDR3 consists of 14 residues. CDR1 and CDR2 (germline): GTSNPN, SVGIG (reference sequence). Losses at the gene ends were 3 bases for V and 4 bases for J; bases not matched to a gene: 8. DNA for the CDR3: TGTGCCTGGAGCGCCCGGGACAGAGTCTATGGCTACACCTTC. It specifies CAWSARDRVYGYTF.

This clone showed up just once. The chain carries TRBV9 and TRBJ1-2, with unresolved D. The V gene's germline CDR1 is SGDLS and CDR2 YYNGEE. Trimming took 0 bases from V and 2 from J, leaving 11 bases between them. CDR3 length: 15 amino acids. The CDR3 coding sequence is TGTGCCAGCAGCGTAGAAGGCCACCCCAACTATGGCTACACCTTC. Amino acid sequence: CASSVEGHPNYGYTF.

V usage is TRBV15 and J usage is TRBJ2-3; D is possibly TRBD1 or TRBD2 (5 bases each). There are 16 residues in the CDR3. V shed 0 bases and J shed 5 bases, with 15 bases lying between them. Germline CDR1 reads LNHNV; CDR2 reads YYDKDF (reference sequence). The CDR3: CATSRDVGASGDTQYF. In nucleotides, the CDR3 is TGTGCCACCAGCAGAGATGTCGGGGCCTCGGGAGATACGCAGTATTTT.

The chain couples TRBV2 to TRBJ1-2; D is unresolved. V gave up 4 bases and J gave up 4 bases, with 10 bases separating them. CDR1 is SNHLY, CDR2 FYNNEI, per germline. The CDR3 spans 13 residues. For the CDR3, the DNA is TGTGCCAGCAGTGTGGAGGCCGGCTATGGCTACACCTTC. Amino acids: CASSVEAGYGYTF.

The chain combines TRBV5-1 with TRBJ1-1; D is undetermined. V was cut by 2 bases and J by 1 base, with 9 bases left in between. The CDR3 loop spans 14 amino acids. The germline CDR1 and CDR2 sequences are SGHRS and YFSETQ. CDR3 protein: CASSFGRENTEAFF. CDR3 sequence (DNA): TGCGCCAGCAGCTTTGGACGGGAGAACACTGAAGCTTTCTTT.

The V call is TRBV28, the J call TRBJ2-6, with 9 bases identical to TRBD1. The CDR3 covers 17 residues. In germline, CDR1 is MDHEN, CDR2 SYDVKM. Trimming at V came to 10 bases and at J to 2 bases, leaving 12 bases not matched to a gene. This CDR3 reads CAIQTGQGNAGANVLTF. The CDR3 DNA is TGTGCCATTCAGACGGGACAGGGCAATGCTGGGGCCAACGTCCTGACTTTC.

This chain joins TRBV10-3 and TRBJ1-1, with 7 bases lining up with TRBD1. Germline-derived CDR1 and CDR2 are ENHRY and SYGVKD. This CDR3 has 13 residues. The V segment lost 10 bases and the J segment 5 bases; nucleotides outside the gene matches: 10. DNA of the CDR3: TGTGCCACCCAGGGGGAACCGGGAACTGAAGCTTTCTTT. Protein: CATQGEPGTEAFF.

The chain combines TRBV30 with TRBJ1-2; D gene uncertain. Trimming took off 2 bases at V and 0 bases at J, with 19 bases between the two ends. Germline lookup yields CDR1 GTSNPN and CDR2 SVGIG (reference sequence). The CDR3 covers 17 residues. The CDR3 region has the DNA TGTGCCTGGAGTAGCGGTCGGACTTCAAGATCTAACTATGGCTACACCTTC. It encodes CAWSSGRTSRSNYGYTF.